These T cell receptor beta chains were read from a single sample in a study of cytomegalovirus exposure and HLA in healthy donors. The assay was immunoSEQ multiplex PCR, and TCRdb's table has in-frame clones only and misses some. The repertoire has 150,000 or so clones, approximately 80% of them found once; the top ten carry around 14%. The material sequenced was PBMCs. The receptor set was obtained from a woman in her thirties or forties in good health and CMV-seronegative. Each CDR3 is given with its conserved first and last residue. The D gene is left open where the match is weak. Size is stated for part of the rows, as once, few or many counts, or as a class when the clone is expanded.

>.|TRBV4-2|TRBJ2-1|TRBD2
TGTGCCAGCAGCCAAGAAAGGAGGCGGGAGGTTAACAATGAGCAGTTCTTC
CASSQERRREVNNEQFF
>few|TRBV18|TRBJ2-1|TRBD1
TGTGCCAGCTCACCTGGGACAGGGGTCTTCGATGAGCAGTTCTTC
CASSPGTGVFDEQFF
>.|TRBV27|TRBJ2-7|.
TGTGCCAGCAGTCATCGACTAGGAAACTACGAGCAGTACTTC
CASSHRLGNYEQYF
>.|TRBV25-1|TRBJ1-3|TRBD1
TGTGCCAGCAGTAGTACAGGGGGCTCTGGAAACACCATATATTTT
CASSSTGGSGNTIYF
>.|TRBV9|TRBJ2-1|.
TGTGCCAGCAGCGACCCTATGAGTTCCTACAATGAGCAGTTCTTC
CASSDPMSSYNEQFF
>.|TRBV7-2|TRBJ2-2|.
TGTGCCAGCAGCTTGTGGAGTGGCGGGGAGCTGTTTTTT
CASSLWSGGELFF
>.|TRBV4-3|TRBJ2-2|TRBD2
TGCGCCAGCAGCCAAGAACGCCTAGCGGGAGTTGGAACCGGGGAGCTGTTTTTT
CASSQERLAGVGTGELFF
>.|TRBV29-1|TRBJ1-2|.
TGCAGCGTCCCAAAGGGGTATTCGGGTGGCTACACCTTC
CSVPKGYSGGYTF
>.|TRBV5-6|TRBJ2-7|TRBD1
TGTGCCAGCAGCCCAGGGACAGGGGCCCACGAGCAGTACTTC
CASSPGTGAHEQYF
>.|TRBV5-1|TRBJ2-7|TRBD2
TGCGCCAGCAGCTTGTTTAGCGGGAGTGCCTACGAGCAGTACTTC
CASSLFSGSAYEQYF
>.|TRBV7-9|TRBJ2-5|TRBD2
TGTTCCAGCAGCTCCCGACTAGCGGGGGAGGAGACCCAGTACTTC
CSSSSRLAGEETQYF
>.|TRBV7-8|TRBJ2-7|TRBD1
TGTGCCAGCAGCTTCCGGGACAGATGGTCCGAGCAGTACTTC
CASSFRDRWSEQYF
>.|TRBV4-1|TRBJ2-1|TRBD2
TGCGCCAGCAGCCAAAAGATCGGACTAGCGGACTACAATGAGCAGTTCTTC
CASSQKIGLADYNEQFF
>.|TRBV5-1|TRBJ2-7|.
TGCGCCAGCAGGCGAGGGGGGGGCCTTGGAGAGCAGTACTTC
CASRRGGGLGEQYF
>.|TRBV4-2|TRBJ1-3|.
TGTGCCAGCAGCGCGGACTTAGTGACAGGCTCTGGAAACACCATATATTTT
CASSADLVTGSGNTIYF
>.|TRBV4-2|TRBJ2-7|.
TGTGCCAGCAGCCAAGATCTCTGGATGCGGGCCGGCGGGCGGGTCGAGCAGTACTTC
CASSQDLWMRAGGRVEQYF
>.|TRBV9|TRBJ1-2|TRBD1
TGTGCCAGCAGTGCTTCCCGGGACAGGGATGGCTACACCTTC
CASSASRDRDGYTF
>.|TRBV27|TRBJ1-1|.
TGTGCCAGCAGTTTCCGGGACTCTGACACTGAAGCTTTCTTT
CASSFRDSDTEAFF
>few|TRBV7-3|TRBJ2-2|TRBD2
TGTGCCAGCAGCCCCGGGACTAGCCCCGGGGAGCTGTTTTTT
CASSPGTSPGELFF
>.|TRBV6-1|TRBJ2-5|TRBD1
TGTGCCAGCAGTAGGACAGGGGTGGAGACCCAGTACTTC
CASSRTGVETQYF
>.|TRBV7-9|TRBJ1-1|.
TGTTCCAGCAGCTTAGGACAGACGAACACTGAAGCTTTCTTT
CSSSLGQTNTEAFF
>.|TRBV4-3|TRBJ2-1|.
TGCGCCAGCAGTTCACAGGGATATGAGCAGTTCTTC
CASSSQGYEQFF
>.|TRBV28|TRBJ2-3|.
TGTGCCAGCAGCACACCTTTGCCAGATACGCAGTATTTT
CASSTPLPDTQYF
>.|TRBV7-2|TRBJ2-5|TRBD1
TGTGCCAGCCTACCAAGGGGGACAGCAGAGACCCAGTACTTC
CASLPRGTAETQYF
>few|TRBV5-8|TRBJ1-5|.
TGTGCCAGCAGCTTACAGGGAAATCAGCCCCAGCATTTT
CASSLQGNQPQHF
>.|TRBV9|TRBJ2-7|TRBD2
TGTGCCAGCAGCCCGGGGGGACCTTCCAAGCAGTACTTC
CASSPGGPSKQYF
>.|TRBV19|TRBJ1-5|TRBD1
TGTGCCAGTAGCATACGGACAGGTCGCAAACAGCCCCAGCATTTT
CASSIRTGRKQPQHF
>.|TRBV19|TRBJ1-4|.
TGTGCCAGTAGTATACAGGGCAAGGTTAATGAAAAACTGTTTTTT
CASSIQGKVNEKLFF
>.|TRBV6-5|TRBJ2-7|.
TGTGCCAGCAGTGGATCTAGCGTTTCCTACGAGCAGTACTTC
CASSGSSVSYEQYF
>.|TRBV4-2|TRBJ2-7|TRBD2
TGTGCCAGCAGCACCCGGACTAGCGGGAGGACCCACTCCTACGAGCAGTACTTC
CASSTRTSGRTHSYEQYF
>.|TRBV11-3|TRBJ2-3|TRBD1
TGTGCCAGCAGCGGTCGACCGGGACAGGGGAAAGGGGATACGCAGTATTTT
CASSGRPGQGKGDTQYF
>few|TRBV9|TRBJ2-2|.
TGTGCCAGCAGAAGGACTTGGAACACCGGGGAGCTGTTTTTT
CASRRTWNTGELFF
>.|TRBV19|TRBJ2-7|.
TGTGCCAGCTATCAGGGTGGGGAGCAGTACTTC
CASYQGGEQYF
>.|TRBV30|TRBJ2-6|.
TGTGCCTGGAGTGGCGGGTCTGGGGCCAACGTCCTGACTTTC
CAWSGGSGANVLTF
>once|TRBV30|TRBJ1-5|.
TGTGCCTGGAGTAACGAGAACAATCAGCCCCAGCATTTT
CAWSNENNQPQHF
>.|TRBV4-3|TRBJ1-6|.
TGCGCCAGCAGCCACCTGGCGGATGTCTCCTATAATTCACCCCTCCACTTT
CASSHLADVSYNSPLHF
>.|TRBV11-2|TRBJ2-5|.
TGTGCCAGCAGCTTAGAGAGGGCCGGCGGGCGCTACCAAGAGACCCAGTACTTC
CASSLERAGGRYQETQYF
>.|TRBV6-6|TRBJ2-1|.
TGTGCCAGCCGCCTATTCTCCTACAATGAGCAGTTCTTC
CASRLFSYNEQFF
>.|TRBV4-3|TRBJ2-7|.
TGCGCCAGCAGCGCGAACTCAATCAATTACGAGCAGTACTTC
CASSANSINYEQYF
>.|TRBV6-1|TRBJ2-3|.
TGTGCCAGCAGTGAAGCGCAGCGGACGGTACTTTTGAATACGCAGTATTTT
CASSEAQRTVLLNTQYF
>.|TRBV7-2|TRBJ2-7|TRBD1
TGTGCCAGCAGCTCCGACAGGGGTGGCGAGCAGTACTTC
CASSSDRGGEQYF
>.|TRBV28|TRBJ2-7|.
TGTGCCAGCAGTTTGCCAGGGTACTACGAGCAGTACTTC
CASSLPGYYEQYF
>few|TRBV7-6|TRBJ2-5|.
TGTGCCAGCAGCTTAACGTTCAACAAAGAGACCCAGTACTTC
CASSLTFNKETQYF
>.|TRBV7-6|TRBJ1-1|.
TGTGCCAGCAGCCCTAGGGGGTGGGAAGCTTTCTTT
CASSPRGWEAFF
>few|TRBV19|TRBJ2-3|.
TGTGCCAGTAGTATCGCAGGGGCAGGGCGCGATACGCAGTATTTT
CASSIAGAGRDTQYF